This entry lists 24 T cell receptor beta chains sequenced from one sample in a study of cytomegalovirus exposure and HLA in healthy donors. Researchers ran the PCR with 60 Vbeta and 13 Jbeta primers. Data came from immunoSEQ multiplex PCR; TCRdb stores just in-frame clones and leaves some out. Of 90,000 to 120,000 clones in the sample, over 60% were seen once. Material: PBMCs. These receptor sequences come from a male donor in good health and CMV-seronegative.

CDR3 amino acids: CASSFNQGRDEQYF. The CDR3 nucleotides read TGTGCCAGCAGCTTTAACCAGGGAAGGGACGAGCAGTACTTC. The chain has TRBV7-9 and TRBJ2-7, with D possibly being TRBD1 (5 bases). Germline V gene sequence: CDR1 SEHNR, CDR2 FQNEAQ (reference sequence). The CDR3 loop spans 14 amino acids. The ends were cut back, 3 bases at V and 5 bases at J, with 14 bases in the middle.

This clone was detected only once. V gene TRBV18 combines with J gene TRBJ1-1; a possible D gene is TRBD1 (6 bases). Germline lookup yields CDR1 KGHSH and CDR2 LQKENI. This CDR3 spans 14 amino acids. V gave up 1 base and J gave up 8 bases, with 14 bases separating them. CDR3 sequence (DNA): TGTGCCAGCTCACCACACAGGGATCCAGGGGAAGCTTTCTTT. Protein sequence: CASSPHRDPGEAFF.

The J gene is TRBJ2-2, the V gene TRBV5-1; 9 positions agree with TRBD2. There are 18 residues in the CDR3. The V and J ends lost 1 base and 0 bases, in that order; junction bases with no gene match: 7. Per germline, CDR1 SGHRS and CDR2 YFSETQ. Here the CDR3 reads CASSLYPSGIANTGELFF. For the CDR3, the DNA is TGCGCCAGCAGCTTGTATCCTAGCGGGATCGCGAACACCGGGGAGCTGTTTTTT. The variable domain in full, with the rest retrieved from reference TRBV5-1 and TRBJ2-2, is KAGVTQTPRYLIKTRGQQVTLSCSPISGHRSVSWYQQTPGQGLQFLFEYFSETQRNKGNFPGRFSGRQFSNSRSEMNVSTLELGDSALYLCASSLYPSGIANTGELFFGEGSRLTVL.

This clone was picked up one time. The CDR3 here is CASSQVEASGSGTQYF. The CDR3 DNA reads as TGTGCCAGCAGCCAAGTCGAGGCTAGCGGGAGTGGTACGCAGTATTTT. The J gene is TRBJ2-3, the V gene TRBV4-2, with 10 bases that match TRBD2. There are 16 residues in the CDR3. With 1 base clipped from V and 8 bases from J, the junction kept 9 bases outside the gene matches. Looked up from germline, CDR1 is LGHNA and CDR2 is YNFKEQ.

The rearrangement uses TRBV18 and TRBJ2-3, with TRBD1 as a possible D gene (6 bases). Per the germline V gene, CDR1 is KGHSH and CDR2 is LQKENI. Between the trimmed V and J ends, which lost 6 bases and 0 bases, there was a span of 7 bases. The CDR3 extends over 13 amino acids. CDR3: CASSDRSTDTQYF. The CDR3 DNA sequence: TGTGCCAGCTCGGACAGAAGCACAGATACGCAGTATTTT.

The J gene is TRBJ2-1, the V gene TRBV5-6; weak D call: TRBD2 (6 bases). CDR1 and CDR2 from the germline V gene are SGHDT and YYEEEE. The CDR3 runs 16 residues. The V end lost 0 bases, the J end lost 2 bases, and 12 bases lay between the germline ends. CDR3 bases: TGTGCCAGCAGCTTGGTGGGGGGAGCCCCCTACAATGAGCAGTTCTTC. Residues: CASSLVGGAPYNEQFF.

This chain links TRBV29-1 with TRBJ1-3; D is unresolved. In germline, CDR1 is SQVTM, CDR2 ANQGSEA. This CDR3 is built from 12 residues. V lost 4 bases to trimming and J lost 2 bases, with 6 bases between them. CDR3 coding DNA: TGCAGCGTTGTGCGGGCTGGAAACACCATATATTTT. This sequence encodes CSVVRAGNTIYF.

The chain carries TRBV10-2 and TRBJ1-5; D remains ambiguous. Per the germline V gene, CDR1 is WSHSY and CDR2 is SAAADI. V was trimmed by 4 bases and J by 5 bases, leaving 9 bases between them. The CDR3 spans 13 residues. CDR3 residues: CASSVGDYQPQHF. The CDR3 nucleotides are TGCGCCAGCAGTGTCGGTGACTATCAGCCCCAGCATTTT.

The V call is TRBV7-9, the J call TRBJ2-3, with 8 bases identical to TRBD2. The V gene end was trimmed by 6 bases and the J gene end by 5 bases; junction bases not matched to a gene: 10. The CDR3 covers 15 residues. Germline V CDR1 and CDR2: SEHNR, FQNEAQ (reference sequence). The CDR3 DNA follows: TGTGCCAGCAGACCACCGGGACTAGTTATAGATACGCAGTATTTT. It encodes CASRPPGLVIDTQYF.

The V and J genes are TRBV28 and TRBJ1-3; 8 nucleotides match TRBD1. Germline V gives CDR1 MDHEN, CDR2 SYDVKM. This CDR3 contains 17 residues. V dropped 5 bases and J dropped 3; count of bases not matched to a gene: 12. The CDR3 spells CASSRYQGASSGNTIYF. The CDR3 DNA reads as TGTGCCAGCAGTAGATATCAGGGGGCATCGAGTGGAAACACCATATATTTT.

This chain links TRBV14 with TRBJ2-1, with TRBD2 matching over 12 bases. V was clipped by 4 bases and J by 7 bases; unmatched bases: 5. In germline, CDR1 is SGHDN, CDR2 FVKESK. CDR3 size: 15 residues. CDR3 bases: TGTGCCAGCAGCCTGACTAGCGGGAGCCTAAATGAGCAGTTCTTC. Protein: CASSLTSGSLNEQFF.

V usage is TRBV5-6 and J usage is TRBJ2-7; D might be TRBD2 (5 bases). Trimming took 0 bases from V and 0 from J, leaving 13 bases between them. Germline V gene lookup returns CDR1 SGHDT and CDR2 YYEEEE. This CDR3 contains 16 residues. This chain's CDR3 is CASSLASIYSSYEQYF. DNA for the CDR3: TGTGCCAGCAGCTTGGCTAGCATATACAGCTCCTACGAGCAGTACTTC.

The V and J genes are TRBV11-1 and TRBJ2-5, with 11 bases identical to TRBD1. Trimming at V came to 5 bases and at J to 2 bases, leaving 4 bases not matched to a gene. Germline V gene sequence: CDR1 SGHAT, CDR2 FQDESV (reference sequence). The CDR3 contains 15 residues. In DNA form, the CDR3 reads TGTGCCAGCAGCCCAGGGACAGGGGGGCAAGAGACCCAGTACTTC. It is translated as CASSPGTGGQETQYF.

This chain joins TRBV28 and TRBJ1-1; D not resolved. CDR1 and CDR2 from the germline V gene are MDHEN and SYDVKM. V gave up 2 bases and J gave up 1 base, with 5 bases separating them. The CDR3 has 13 residues. CDR3: CASSLGGNTEAFF. The CDR3, as DNA: TGTGCCAGCAGTTTAGGAGGGAACACTGAAGCTTTCTTT.

The V and J genes are TRBV4-2 and TRBJ2-7; 11 positions match TRBD2. Germline-derived CDR1 and CDR2 are LGHNA and YNFKEQ. J gave up 4 bases and V 4 bases, and 15 bases lay outside the gene matches. The CDR3 contains 18 residues. The CDR3 spells CASSRGLSGTSGVYEQYF. CDR3 nucleotide sequence: TGTGCCAGCAGCCGGGGCCTTAGTGGGACTAGCGGAGTTTACGAGCAGTACTTC.

The gene calls are TRBV10-1 and TRBJ2-3; 11 nucleotides line up with TRBD2. Looked up from germline, CDR1 is WNHNN and CDR2 is SYGVQD (reference sequence). Losses at the gene ends were 6 bases for V and 3 bases for J; bases not matched to a gene: 2. This CDR3 contains 14 residues. The CDR3 loop is CASRTSGKTDTQYF. For the CDR3, the DNA is TGCGCCAGCAGGACTAGCGGGAAGACAGATACGCAGTATTTT.

This clone appeared a few times. Other DNA variants within this sample encode the same CDR3. This sequence joins TRBV27 and TRBJ1-5; D is perhaps TRBD1 (5 bases). The CDR3 is 14 amino acids. Looked up from germline, CDR1 is MNHEY and CDR2 is SMNVEV (reference sequence). The V end was cut by 0 bases, the J end by 4 bases, with 7 bases between. The CDR3 loop reads CASSLSGGNQPQHF. The CDR3 DNA reads TGTGCCAGCAGTTTATCGGGGGGAAATCAGCCCCAGCATTTT.

V is TRBV9 and J is TRBJ2-1; no clear D. The germline CDR1 and CDR2 sequences are SGDLS and YYNGEE. CDR3 length: 13 amino acids. Trimming took 0 bases from V and 8 from J, leaving 9 bases between them. The CDR3, as DNA: TGTGCCAGCAGCGTAGGGCCTGGAGATGAGCAGTTCTTC. This codes for CASSVGPGDEQFF.

This clone was counted a few times. The gene calls are TRBV7-8 and TRBJ2-7; possible D gene TRBD1, 6 bases. The germline gives CDR1 SGHVS, CDR2 FQNEAQ. Trimming removed 1 base from V and 3 bases from J, with 13 bases in between. The CDR3 has 15 residues. In DNA form, the CDR3 reads TGTGCCAGCAGCTTAGACGAGACAGGACGCTACGAGCAGTACTTC. As protein: CASSLDETGRYEQYF. Full variable domain (missing parts from reference TRBV7-8 and TRBJ2-7): GAGVSQSPRYKVAKRGQDVALRCDPISGHVSLFWYQQALGQGPEFLTYFQNEAQLDKSGLPSDRFFAERPEGSVSTLKIQRTQQEDSAVYLCASSLDETGRYEQYFGPGTRLTVT.

This clone was recorded a few times. J is TRBJ1-1 and V is TRBV30; D remains unclear. Germline V gives CDR1 GTSNPN, CDR2 SVGIG (reference sequence). V shed 0 bases and J shed 2 bases, with 10 bases lying between them. The length of the CDR3 is 14 residues. CDR3 nucleotides: TGTGCCTGGAGTGTACTGGGAGGAAACACTGAAGCTTTCTTT. Residues: CAWSVLGGNTEAFF.

The J gene is TRBJ2-1, the V gene TRBV9; D possibly corresponds to TRBD2 (6 bases). The CDR3 sequence is 18 residues long. The V gene's germline CDR1 is SGDLS and CDR2 YYNGEE. V shed 4 bases and J shed 0 bases, with 20 bases lying between them. CDR3 sequence reads: CASSSGSVAVSSYNEQFF. In DNA form, the CDR3 reads TGTGCCAGCAGCTCCGGTTCGGTAGCGGTAAGCTCCTACAATGAGCAGTTCTTC.

This clone has more than one count but fewer than ten. This chain connects TRBV2 to TRBJ1-5; TRBD1 is a possible D gene (5 bases). Trimming removed 3 bases from V and 6 bases from J, with 9 bases in between. Germline values: CDR1 SNHLY, CDR2 FYNNEI. The CDR3 extends over 13 amino acids. CDR3 loop: CASSDSGGQPQHF. As DNA, the CDR3 is TGTGCCAGCAGTGATTCCGGGGGTCAGCCCCAGCATTTT.

The V call is TRBV19, the J call TRBJ2-3; 12 bases map to TRBD2. This CDR3 has 17 residues. Germline CDR1 LNHDA, CDR2 SQIVND (reference sequence). V lost 3 bases, J lost 4 bases, and 8 bases stayed unmatched. CDR3 loop: CASSISLTSGSPDTQYF. In DNA, the CDR3 is TGTGCCAGTAGTATCTCCCTGACTAGCGGGAGCCCAGATACGCAGTATTTT. Complete variable domain (other parts from reference TRBV19 and TRBJ2-3): DGGITQSPKYLFRKEGQNVTLSCEQNLNHDAMYWYRQDPGQGLRLIYYSQIVNDFQKGDIAEGYSVSREKKESFPLTVTSAQKNPTAFYLCASSISLTSGSPDTQYFGPGTRLTVL.

This clone was counted only a few times. The same CDR3 is also encoded by other DNA sequences in this sample. V gene TRBV7-9 combines with J gene TRBJ2-7, with no clear D. This CDR3 is built from 14 residues. V was cut by 0 bases and J by 3 bases, with 9 bases left in between. Germline CDR1 is SEHNR and CDR2 is FQNEAQ (reference sequence). The CDR3 is CASSLAVASYEQYF. The DNA of the CDR3 is TGTGCCAGCAGCTTAGCGGTGGCAAGCTACGAGCAGTACTTC.